This entry describes one T cell receptor beta chain. Its antigen remains unidentified. This entry belongs to a study of early T cells in non-severe SARS-CoV-2 infection. Overall study: Unpaired chains resulted from sequencing bulk RNA of unsorted whole blood.

The V gene's germline CDR1 is MNHNS and CDR2 SASEGT. The CDR3 sequence is 13 residues long. J lost 2 bases, V lost 7 bases, and 5 bases had no gene match. Each single cDNA molecule received a unique molecular identifier. TCRdb recomputed calls from the 5' RACE reads with MiXCR, one row per CDR3 protein. The repertoire includes about 48,000 distinct CDR3 sequences, around 6.4% of them detected once, and about 7% sits in the top ten. Overall study findings and caveats: Sequences matched to VDJdb favored anti-spike CD8 responses, while private and CD4 specificities were missed.

The receptor was isolated from an adult who was a healthcare worker with PCR-confirmed SARS-CoV-2 infection or an uninfected control (not recorded which). V is TRBV6-1 and J is TRBJ2-7, with 7 bases that match TRBD2. Sequenced material: whole blood, taken at baseline. The CDR3 nucleotides read TGTGCCAGCACCCCGGGGGGTACCTACGAGCAGTACTTC. Encoded protein: CASTPGGTYEQYF.